This passage covers 15 T cell receptor beta chains from one sample sequenced in a study of T-cell reconstitution after alpha-beta-depleted transplantation in children. The TCRbeta library was prepared with unique molecular identifiers. TCRdb passed the PCR reads through MiXCR, listing each CDR3 protein once. This table holds 350,000 to 500,000 distinct CDR3 sequences, around two fifths found once. Specimen: PBMCs, collected before TCRalphabeta/CD19-depleted stem cell transplant. These TCRs come from a girl aged 2 to 10 with aplastic anemia, due to receive a stem cell transplant.

This clonotype was seen a few times. The chain couples TRBV7-2 to TRBJ2-5, with D unclear. Trimming took 4 bases from V and 5 from J, leaving 8 bases between them. Germline CDR1 and CDR2: SGHTA and FQGNSA. The CDR3 loop spans 12 amino acids. CDR3 sequence: CASSSFTETQYF. DNA for the CDR3: TGTGCCAGCAGCTCCTTCACGGAGACCCAGTACTTC.

This clonotype occurred many times. The rearrangement links TRBV7-9 to TRBJ1-1, with D possibly being TRBD1 (5 bases). The germline gives CDR1 SEHNR, CDR2 FQNEAQ (reference sequence). The CDR3 has 12 residues. Deletions cut 1 base from V and 11 bases from J, with 11 bases between. The CDR3 loop is CASSLGGNRAFF. The CDR3 nucleotides are TGTGCCAGCAGCTTAGGTGGTAACAGGGCTTTCTTT.

V gene TRBV10-1 combines with J gene TRBJ2-2; 10 bases agree with TRBD1. The CDR3 is 14 amino acids. The V gene end was trimmed by 6 bases and the J gene end by 6 bases; junction bases not matched to a gene: 4. From germline, CDR1 is WNHNN and CDR2 SYGVQD (reference sequence). CDR3 DNA: TGCGCCAGCAGGGGACAGGGGATGCCCGGGGAGCTGTTTTTT. As protein: CASRGQGMPGELFF.

The J gene is TRBJ2-3, the V gene TRBV28, with 16 bases identical to TRBD2. The CDR3 extends over 17 amino acids. Germline lookup yields CDR1 MDHEN and CDR2 SYDVKM. The J segment lost 2 bases and the V segment lost 3 bases, leaving 2 bases of the junction unmatched. CDR3 nucleotides: TGTGCCAGCAGTTTGGGACTAGCGGGGGGGTTCACAGATACGCAGTATTTT. It encodes CASSLGLAGGFTDTQYF.

V is TRBV6-1 and J is TRBJ1-4; TRBD1 aligns across 7 bases. Germline CDR1 and CDR2: MNHNS and SASEGT. J was trimmed by 7 bases and V by 8 bases; bases with no gene match: 7. This CDR3 has 13 amino acids. In DNA form, the CDR3 reads TGTGCCAGCGCCGGACAGGACGGTGAAAAACTGTTTTTT. Its translation: CASAGQDGEKLFF.

This rearrangement joins TRBV4-2 to TRBJ1-2; TRBD1 is a possible D gene (6 bases). This CDR3 has 15 residues. Per the germline V gene, CDR1 is LGHNA and CDR2 is YNFKEQ. V was shortened by 0 bases and J by 6 bases, with 14 bases between the two germline ends. CDR3 sequence reads: CASSQDRGPANGYTF. The CDR3 bases are TGTGCCAGCAGCCAAGATCGGGGGCCTGCTAATGGCTACACCTTC.

V usage is TRBV5-1 and J usage is TRBJ1-1, with 9 bases lining up with TRBD1. CDR1 is SGHRS, CDR2 YFSETQ, per germline. CDR3 size: 16 residues. Trimming took 0 bases from V and 3 from J; bases not matched to a gene: 6. The CDR3 is CASSLVQGAMDTEAFF. CDR3 coding DNA: TGCGCCAGCAGCTTGGTACAGGGGGCTATGGACACTGAAGCTTTCTTT.

This clonotype has more than one count but fewer than ten. J is TRBJ2-3 and V is TRBV3-1; D remains unclear. In germline, CDR1 is LGHDT, CDR2 YNNKEL (reference sequence). The length of the CDR3 is 13 residues. Trimming took off 1 base at V and 6 bases at J, with 8 bases between the two ends. This CDR3 is CASSQASVDTQYF. CDR3 DNA: TGTGCCAGCAGCCAAGCGTCGGTGGATACGCAGTATTTT.

The chain joins TRBV12-3 or TRBV12-4 to TRBJ2-1; the match to TRBD2 covers 15 bases. The trim removed 4 bases at V and 1 base at J, leaving 5 bases unmatched. This CDR3 comprises 18 residues. CDR3 amino acids: CASSSGLAGGGSYNEQFF. CDR3 bases: TGTGCCAGCAGTTCGGGACTAGCGGGAGGAGGGTCCTACAATGAGCAGTTCTTC.

The CDR3, as DNA: TGTGCCAGCAGCCAAGCCCTGGGCCCCTTGGGGCCCCAGCATTTT. This sequence encodes CASSQALGPLGPQHF. This rearrangement joins TRBV3-1 to TRBJ1-5; D is unclear. Trimming cost V 1 base and J 9 bases, with 16 bases left between them. The CDR3 totals 15 residues. Germline lookup yields CDR1 LGHDT and CDR2 YNNKEL (reference sequence).

The CDR3 loop is CASSQKTGPRREAFF. CDR3 nucleotide sequence: TGCGCCAGCAGCCAAAAGACAGGGCCTCGCCGTGAAGCTTTCTTT. The chain has TRBV4-1 and TRBJ1-1; TRBD1 matches at 7 bases. V was pared by 2 bases and J by 7 bases, with 10 bases of the junction left unmatched. The CDR3 contains 15 residues. The V gene's germline CDR1 is MGHRA and CDR2 YSYEKL.

The CDR3 reads CSVQGAAKNIQYF. CDR3 in DNA: TGCAGCGTTCAGGGGGCGGCCAAAAACATTCAGTACTTC. The chain uses TRBV29-1 and TRBJ2-4; TRBD1 agrees at 8 bases. The CDR3 contains 13 residues. Germline lookup yields CDR1 SQVTM and CDR2 ANQGSEA. The V segment lost 5 bases and the J segment 1 base; nucleotides outside the gene matches: 1.

The DNA of the CDR3 is TGTGCCAGCAGAACTAGACAGACTTTCTCCGAGCAGTACTTC. Translated: CASRTRQTFSEQYF. The chain carries TRBV28 and TRBJ2-7; D assignment may be TRBD1 or TRBD2 (5 bases each). The CDR3 has 14 amino acids. Trimming pared 6 bases from V and 6 bases from J, leaving 18 bases between. From germline, CDR1 is MDHEN and CDR2 SYDVKM.

In its sample, this clonotype was seen many times. The chain combines TRBV7-2 with TRBJ2-5; 10 bases align to TRBD2. The V gene's germline CDR1 is SGHTA and CDR2 FQGNSA. J lost 5 bases, V lost 5 bases, and 14 bases had no gene match. This CDR3 has 17 residues. This chain's CDR3 is CASSTFLLAGEGETQYF. The CDR3 bases are TGTGCCAGCAGCACCTTCCTTCTAGCGGGAGAAGGGGAGACCCAGTACTTC. The full variable domain, rest sourced from reference TRBV7-2 and TRBJ2-5, is GAGVSQSPSNKVTEKGKDVELRCDPISGHTALYWYRQSLGQGLEFLIYFQGNSAPDKSGLPSDRFSAERTGGSVSTLTIQRTQQEDSAVYLCASSTFLLAGEGETQYFGPGTRLLVL.

This clonotype has just a few counts. J is TRBJ2-2 and V is TRBV12-3 or TRBV12-4; 13 bases align to TRBD2. This CDR3 region has 15 residues. V was clipped by 5 bases and J by 6 bases; unmatched bases: 3. The CDR3 reads CASSTSGRAPGELFF. CDR3 coding DNA: TGTGCCAGCAGTACTAGCGGGAGGGCCCCCGGGGAGCTGTTTTTT.